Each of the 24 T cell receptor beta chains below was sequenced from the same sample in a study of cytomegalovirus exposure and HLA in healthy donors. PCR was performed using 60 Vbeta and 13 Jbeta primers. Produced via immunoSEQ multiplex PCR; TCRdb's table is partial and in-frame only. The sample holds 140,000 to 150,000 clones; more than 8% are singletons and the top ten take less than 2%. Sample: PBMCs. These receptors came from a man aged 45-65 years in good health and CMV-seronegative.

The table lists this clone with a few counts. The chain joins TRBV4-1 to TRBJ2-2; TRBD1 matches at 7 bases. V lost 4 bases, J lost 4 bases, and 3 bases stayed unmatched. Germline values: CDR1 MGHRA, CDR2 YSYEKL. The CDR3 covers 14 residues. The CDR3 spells CASSLGQTTGELFF. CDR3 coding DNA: TGCGCCAGCAGCCTGGGACAGACCACCGGGGAGCTGTTTTTT.

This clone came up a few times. CDR3 DNA: TGCGCCAGCAGCCAAGCCACAGGGTCTGTATGGAGCAATCAGCCCCAGCATTTT. Its protein product is CASSQATGSVWSNQPQHF. The rearrangement uses TRBV4-1 and TRBJ1-5, with D possibly being TRBD1 (6 bases). The CDR3 spans 18 residues. Trimming removed 1 base from V and 1 base from J, with 17 bases in between. Germline-derived CDR1 and CDR2 are MGHRA and YSYEKL.

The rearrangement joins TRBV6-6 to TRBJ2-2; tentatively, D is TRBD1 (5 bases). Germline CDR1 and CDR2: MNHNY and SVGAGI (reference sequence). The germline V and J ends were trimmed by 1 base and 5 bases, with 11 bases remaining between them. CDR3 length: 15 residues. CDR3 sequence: CASSYLDTSTGELFF. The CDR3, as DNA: TGTGCCAGCAGTTACTTGGACACGTCGACCGGGGAGCTGTTTTTT.

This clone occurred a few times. The CDR3, as DNA: TGTGCCAGCATCACTAGCGGGGGGCGGGGAGATACGCAGTATTTT. The encoded protein is CASITSGGRGDTQYF. The chain employs TRBV7-9 and TRBJ2-3; 12 nucleotides line up with TRBD2. CDR3 length: 15 residues. The germline gives CDR1 SEHNR, CDR2 FQNEAQ (reference sequence). The ends lost 7 bases at V and 5 bases at J; junction bases unmatched: 7.

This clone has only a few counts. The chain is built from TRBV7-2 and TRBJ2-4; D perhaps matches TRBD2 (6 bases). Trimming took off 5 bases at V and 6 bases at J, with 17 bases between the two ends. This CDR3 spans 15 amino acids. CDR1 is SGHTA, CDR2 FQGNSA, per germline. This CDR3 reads CASSPRDHQRNIQYF. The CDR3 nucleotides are TGTGCCAGCAGCCCGCGGGACCACCAAAGAAACATTCAGTACTTC.

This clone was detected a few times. The CDR3 reads CASTPGLADYYEQYF. The CDR3 nucleotides are TGTGCCAGTACCCCGGGACTAGCGGACTACTACGAGCAGTACTTC. This rearrangement joins TRBV19 to TRBJ2-7; TRBD2 matches 11 bases. This CDR3 spans 15 amino acids. The V segment lost 7 bases and the J segment 3 bases; nucleotides outside the gene matches: 8. Germline V lookup: CDR1 LNHDA, CDR2 SQIVND (reference sequence). The variable domain in full, with the rest retrieved from reference TRBV19 and TRBJ2-7, is DGGITQSPKYLFRKEGQNVTLSCEQNLNHDAMYWYRQDPGQGLRLIYYSQIVNDFQKGDIAEGYSVSREKKESFPLTVTSAQKNPTAFYLCASTPGLADYYEQYFGPGTRLTVT.

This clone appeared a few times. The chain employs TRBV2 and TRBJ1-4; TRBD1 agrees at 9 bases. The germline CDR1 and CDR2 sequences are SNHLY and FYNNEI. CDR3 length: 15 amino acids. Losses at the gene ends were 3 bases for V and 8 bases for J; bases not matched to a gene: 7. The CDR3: CASSDQGQGKEKLFF. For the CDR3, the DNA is TGTGCCAGCAGTGATCAAGGACAGGGGAAGGAAAAACTGTTTTTT.

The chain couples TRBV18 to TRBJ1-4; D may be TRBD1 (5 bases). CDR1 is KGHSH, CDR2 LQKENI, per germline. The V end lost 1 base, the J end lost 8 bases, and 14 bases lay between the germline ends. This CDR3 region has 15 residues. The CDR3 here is CASSPLQGALEKLFF. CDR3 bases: TGTGCCAGCTCACCACTTCAGGGTGCACTCGAAAAACTGTTTTTT.

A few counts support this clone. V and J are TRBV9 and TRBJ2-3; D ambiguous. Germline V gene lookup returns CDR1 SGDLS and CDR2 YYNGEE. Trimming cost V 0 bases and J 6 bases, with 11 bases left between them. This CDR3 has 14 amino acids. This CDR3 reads CASSVVGAPDTQYF. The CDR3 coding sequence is TGTGCCAGCAGCGTAGTTGGAGCCCCGGATACGCAGTATTTT.

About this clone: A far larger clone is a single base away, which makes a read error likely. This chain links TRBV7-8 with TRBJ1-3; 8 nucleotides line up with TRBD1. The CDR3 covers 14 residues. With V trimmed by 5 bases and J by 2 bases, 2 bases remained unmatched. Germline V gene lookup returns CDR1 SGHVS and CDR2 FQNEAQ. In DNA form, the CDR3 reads TGTGCCAGCAGCCCGACAGGGGCTGGAAACACCATATATTTT. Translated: CASSPTGAGNTIYF. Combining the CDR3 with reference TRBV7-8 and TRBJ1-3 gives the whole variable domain GAGVSQSPRYKVAKRGQDVALRCDPISGHVSLFWYQQALGQGPEFLTYFQNEAQLDKSGLPSDRFFAERPEGSVSTLKIQRTQQEDSAVYLCASSPTGAGNTIYFGEGSWLTVV.

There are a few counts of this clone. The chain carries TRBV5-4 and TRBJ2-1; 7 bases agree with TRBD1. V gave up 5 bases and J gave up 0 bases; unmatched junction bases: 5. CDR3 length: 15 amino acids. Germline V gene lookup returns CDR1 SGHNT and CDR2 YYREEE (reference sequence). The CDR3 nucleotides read TGTGCCAGCAGTTGGGACAGTAGCTCCTACAATGAGCAGTTCTTC. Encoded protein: CASSWDSSSYNEQFF. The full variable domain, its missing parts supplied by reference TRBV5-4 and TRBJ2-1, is ETGVTQSPTHLIKTRGQQVTLRCSSQSGHNTVSWYQQALGQGPQFIFQYYREEENGRGNFPPRFSGLQFPNYSSELNVNALELDDSALYLCASSWDSSSYNEQFFGPGTRLTVL.

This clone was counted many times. The CDR3 sequence is CASKSGPGQPQHF. The CDR3 region has the DNA TGTGCCAGCAAAAGTGGACCGGGGCAGCCCCAGCATTTT. This chain connects TRBV2 to TRBJ1-5; no firm D call. Between the trimmed V and J ends, which lost 7 bases and 7 bases, there was a span of 14 bases. The CDR3 runs to 13 residues. The germline V gene encodes CDR1 SNHLY and CDR2 FYNNEI.

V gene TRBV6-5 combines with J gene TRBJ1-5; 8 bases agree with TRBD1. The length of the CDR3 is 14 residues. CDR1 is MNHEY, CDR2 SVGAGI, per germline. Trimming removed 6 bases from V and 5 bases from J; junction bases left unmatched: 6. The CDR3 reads CASRPGQVDQPQHF. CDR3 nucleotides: TGTGCCAGCAGGCCGGGACAGGTCGATCAGCCCCAGCATTTT.

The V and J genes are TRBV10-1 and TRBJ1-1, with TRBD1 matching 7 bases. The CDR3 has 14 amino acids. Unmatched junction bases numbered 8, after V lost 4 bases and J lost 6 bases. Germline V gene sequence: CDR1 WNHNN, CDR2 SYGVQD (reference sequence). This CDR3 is CASSASGGTAEAFF. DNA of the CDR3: TGCGCCAGCAGTGCGTCAGGGGGTACCGCTGAAGCTTTCTTT.

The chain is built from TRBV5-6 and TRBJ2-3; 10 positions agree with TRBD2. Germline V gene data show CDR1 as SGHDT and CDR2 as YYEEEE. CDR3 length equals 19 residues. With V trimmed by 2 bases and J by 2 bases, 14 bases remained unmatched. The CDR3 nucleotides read TGTGCCAGCAGCTTAGGATCGGAAAGCGGGGGGGCCTCCACAGATACGCAGTATTTT. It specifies CASSLGSESGGASTDTQYF.

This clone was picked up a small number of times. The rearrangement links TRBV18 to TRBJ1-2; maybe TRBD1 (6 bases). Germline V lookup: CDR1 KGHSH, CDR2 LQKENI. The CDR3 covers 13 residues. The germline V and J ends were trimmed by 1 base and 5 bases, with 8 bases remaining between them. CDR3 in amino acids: CASSPRTEYGYTF. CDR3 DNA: TGTGCCAGCTCACCACGGACAGAGTATGGCTACACCTTC. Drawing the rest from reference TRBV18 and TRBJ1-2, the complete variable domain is NAGVMQNPRHLVRRRGQEARLRCSPMKGHSHVYWYRQLPEEGLKFMVYLQKENIIDESGMPKERFSAEFPKEGPSILRIQQVVRGDSAAYFCASSPRTEYGYTFGSGTRLTVV.

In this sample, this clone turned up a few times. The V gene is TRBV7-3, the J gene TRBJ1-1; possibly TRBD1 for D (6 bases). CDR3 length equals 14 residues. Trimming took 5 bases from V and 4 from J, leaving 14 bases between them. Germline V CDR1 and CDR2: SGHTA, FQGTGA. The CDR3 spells CASSTRGQSTEAFF. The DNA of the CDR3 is TGTGCCAGCAGCACCCGCGGACAGAGCACTGAAGCTTTCTTT. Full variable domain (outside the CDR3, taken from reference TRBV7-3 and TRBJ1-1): GAGVSQTPSNKVTEKGKYVELRCDPISGHTALYWYRQSLGQGPEFLIYFQGTGAADDSGLPNDRFFAVRPEGSVSTLKIQRTERGDSAVYLCASSTRGQSTEAFFGQGTRLTVV.

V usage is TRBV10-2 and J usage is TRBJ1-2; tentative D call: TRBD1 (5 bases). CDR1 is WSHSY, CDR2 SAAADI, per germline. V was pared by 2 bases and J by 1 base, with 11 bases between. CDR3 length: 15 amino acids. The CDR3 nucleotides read TGCGCCAGCAGTGAGGGCCAGGGCATTAACTATGGCTACACCTTC. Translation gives CASSEGQGINYGYTF.

CDR3 amino acids: CASGPGQSNQPQHF. CDR3 in DNA: TGCGCCAGCGGTCCGGGACAGAGCAATCAGCCCCAGCATTTT. The genes are TRBV4-1 and TRBJ1-5; 7 positions agree with TRBD1. Germline V gene lookup returns CDR1 MGHRA and CDR2 YSYEKL. V was pared by 8 bases and J by 1 base, with 5 bases of the junction left unmatched. The CDR3 has 14 residues.

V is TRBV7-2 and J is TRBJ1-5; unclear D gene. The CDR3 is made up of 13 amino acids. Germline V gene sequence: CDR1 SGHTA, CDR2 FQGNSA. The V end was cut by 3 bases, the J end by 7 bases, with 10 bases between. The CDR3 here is CASSFDINQPQHF. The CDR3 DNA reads TGTGCCAGCAGCTTTGACATTAACCAGCCCCAGCATTTT.

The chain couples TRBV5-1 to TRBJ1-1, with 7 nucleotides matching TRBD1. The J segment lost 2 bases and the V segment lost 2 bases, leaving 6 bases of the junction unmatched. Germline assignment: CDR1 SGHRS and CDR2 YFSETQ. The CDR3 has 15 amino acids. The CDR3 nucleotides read TGCGCCAGCAGCTTTACCGGGACAGCTAACACTGAAGCTTTCTTT. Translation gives CASSFTGTANTEAFF.

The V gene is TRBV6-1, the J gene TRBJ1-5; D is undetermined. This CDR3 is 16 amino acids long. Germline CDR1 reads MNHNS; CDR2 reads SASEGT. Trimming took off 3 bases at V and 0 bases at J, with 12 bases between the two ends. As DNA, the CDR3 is TGTGCCAGCAGTGATTCACAGCCCTATAGCAATCAGCCCCAGCATTTT. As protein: CASSDSQPYSNQPQHF.

Written as DNA, the CDR3 is TGTGCCAGCAGACAGGGGGCCCAGCGTCGCGAGCAGTACTTC. Translated: CASRQGAQRREQYF. The chain carries TRBV28 and TRBJ2-7, with 9 bases identical to TRBD1. Losses at the gene ends were 6 bases for V and 6 bases for J; bases not matched to a gene: 9. Germline V gene lookup returns CDR1 MDHEN and CDR2 SYDVKM. The CDR3 totals 14 residues.

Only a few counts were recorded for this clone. CDR3 in amino acids: CASSEAPQGYYGYTF. The CDR3 coding sequence is TGTGCCAGCAGTGAAGCGCCGCAGGGTTACTATGGCTACACCTTC. The chain couples TRBV6-1 to TRBJ1-2; tentative D call: TRBD1 (5 bases). Germline CDR1 MNHNS, CDR2 SASEGT. The germline V and J ends were trimmed by 0 bases and 3 bases, with 11 bases remaining between them. The CDR3 consists of 15 residues.